These T cell receptor beta chains were read from a single sample in a study of beta chain features in type 1 diabetes. The data were produced by immunoSEQ multiplex PCR, yet TCRdb's version contains in-frame clones alone and is incomplete. The data show around 710,000 clones, about an eighth seen once. Sequenced sample: naive CD4+ T cells from blood. The origin of the receptors is a man aged 25-45 years with type 1 diabetes. The CDR3 runs from the conserved cysteine through the conserved F or W. D genes are given only for firm matches. Some rows mark clone size as missing; the rest say once, few, many or name a class of expanded clone.

CDR3nt,CDR3aa,abundance,j_gene,d_gene,v_gene
TGTGCCAGCAGCCAAGGATCCGGGGGGGCCGGGACAGATACGCAGTATTTT,CASSQGSGGAGTDTQYF,NA,TRBJ2-3,TRBD2,TRBV4-2
TGTGCCAGCAGCTTATTAGCGGGTCCCACGGCAGATACGCAGTATTTT,CASSLLAGPTADTQYF,NA,TRBJ2-3,TRBD2,TRBV14
TGTGCTAGTGGTTTTGACAGCCCGAACACTGAAGCTTTCTTT,CASGFDSPNTEAFF,few,TRBJ1-1,NA,TRBV12-5
TGTGCCAGCAGCGTATCGTCACAGGTTAATGAAAAACTGTTTTTT,CASSVSSQVNEKLFF,NA,TRBJ1-4,NA,TRBV9
TGTGCCAGCAGCAAAGGTTGGGTGCCCTACAATGAGCAGTTCTTC,CASSKGWVPYNEQFF,many,TRBJ2-1,NA,TRBV21-1
TGTGCCATCAGTGACGAGGGACAGGGAGGCTTC,CAISDEGQGGF,NA,TRBJ2-7,TRBD1,TRBV6-5
TGTGCCAGCAGCCAAGCGTTAAACAGGGTTGAAGAGACCCAGTACTTC,CASSQALNRVEETQYF,NA,TRBJ2-5,NA,TRBV4-2
TGTGCCAGCAGCCAAGGTGTAAGGGGGCCGGTGGAGCTGTTTTTT,CASSQGVRGPVELFF,few,TRBJ2-2,TRBD1,TRBV4-2
TGTGCCAGCAGCTTAAGGCAGGGGGCCGGGAACTATGGCTACACCTTC,CASSLRQGAGNYGYTF,NA,TRBJ1-2,TRBD1,TRBV7-9
TGTGCCAGCAGCGACGGGGGACTAGTCAGCTATGAGCAGTTCTTC,CASSDGGLVSYEQFF,NA,TRBJ2-1,TRBD2,TRBV7-2
TGTGCCTGGAAGATAGACTCTGGAAACACCATATATTTT,CAWKIDSGNTIYF,NA,TRBJ1-3,NA,TRBV30
TGTGCCAGCAGTTTGCCACAGGGGACCCAAAACATTCAGTACTTC,CASSLPQGTQNIQYF,few,TRBJ2-4,TRBD1,TRBV28
TGTGCCAGCAGCGTAGCGACAGGGAATACCTATGGCTACACCTTC,CASSVATGNTYGYTF,few,TRBJ1-2,TRBD1,TRBV9
TGCGCCAGCAGCCAAGATACGGGGGGAGGCTACACCTTC,CASSQDTGGGYTF,few,TRBJ1-2,NA,TRBV4-3
TGTGCCAGCATTCCATTACAGGGGAACACTGAAGCTTTCTTT,CASIPLQGNTEAFF,few,TRBJ1-1,NA,TRBV6-6
TGTGCCAGCAGCCCCAGACCCGGGACAGGGATCTACGAGCAGTACTTC,CASSPRPGTGIYEQYF,few,TRBJ2-7,TRBD1,TRBV9
TGTGCCAGCAGCTTGTCAGGTTCGAATGAGCAGTTCTTC,CASSLSGSNEQFF,few,TRBJ2-1,NA,TRBV7-6
TGCGCCAGCAGCTTCGATGGACAGGGAAGCTACGAGCAGTACTTC,CASSFDGQGSYEQYF,few,TRBJ2-7,TRBD1,TRBV5-1
TGTGCCAGCAGGCGGGACAGTGGTTATCAGCCCCAGCATTTT,CASRRDSGYQPQHF,NA,TRBJ1-5,TRBD1,TRBV2
TGTGCCAGCAGCTTCCGCGCAGGGGGCGACTATGGCTACACCTTC,CASSFRAGGDYGYTF,NA,TRBJ1-2,TRBD1,TRBV7-2
TGTGCCAGCAGCTTAGCAGGGGACACTGAAGCTTTCTTT,CASSLAGDTEAFF,few,TRBJ1-1,NA,TRBV7-2
TGTGCCAGCAGCTTCGACGGCGAAGAGACCCAGTACTTC,CASSFDGEETQYF,NA,TRBJ2-5,NA,TRBV11-2
TGTGCCAGCAGCCTAGCAGGGGAAGCAGAGACCCAGTACTTC,CASSLAGEAETQYF,NA,TRBJ2-5,NA,TRBV4-2
TGTGCCAGCATCCCCGCGGGACGCAATCAGCCCCAGCATTTT,CASIPAGRNQPQHF,NA,TRBJ1-5,NA,TRBV6-1
TGTGCCAGCAGCGTAGGTCGCGCCGGGAATTCACCCCTCCACTTT,CASSVGRAGNSPLHF,NA,TRBJ1-6,NA,TRBV9
TGTGCCAGTAGTGTCAATTACAGGGCCCAGAGAGAGACCCAGTACTTC,CASSVNYRAQRETQYF,few,TRBJ2-5,NA,TRBV19
TGTGCCAGCAGCACAGAAACAGGTTTCTCTGGAAACACCATATATTTT,CASSTETGFSGNTIYF,few,TRBJ1-3,NA,TRBV4-2
TGTGCCAGCAGCCGGGACAGCTACACAGATACGCAGTATTTT,CASSRDSYTDTQYF,NA,TRBJ2-3,TRBD1,TRBV7-2
TGTGCCAGCAGACAGCAACCGAACACTGAAGCTTTCTTT,CASRQQPNTEAFF,few,TRBJ1-1,NA,TRBV6-5
TGTGCCAGCAGTTACTCCCCGGGGGACTCCTACGAGCAGTACTTC,CASSYSPGDSYEQYF,once,TRBJ2-7,NA,TRBV6-5
TGTGCCAGCAGCGCACCGATGGACAGGGCGGTGTACGAGCAGTACTTC,CASSAPMDRAVYEQYF,few,TRBJ2-7,NA,TRBV21-1
TGTGCCAGCAGCTCCGGGGACTTTTCCTACGAGCAGTACTTC,CASSSGDFSYEQYF,few,TRBJ2-7,NA,TRBV11-3
TGTGCCAGCAGCACCGGAAGCTCTGGGGCCAACGTCCTGACTTTC,CASSTGSSGANVLTF,NA,TRBJ2-6,NA,TRBV7-2
TGTGCCAGCAGCCAAGAGGTGACAAGCTCTGGGGCCAACGTCCTGACTTTC,CASSQEVTSSGANVLTF,NA,TRBJ2-6,NA,TRBV4-2
TGTGCCAGCAGCCCCCAGTGGGGTACGGGAAATTCACCCCTCCACTTT,CASSPQWGTGNSPLHF,NA,TRBJ1-6,NA,TRBV14
TGTGCTAGTGGTTTGGACCGCGGGAGCTACACCTTC,CASGLDRGSYTF,few,TRBJ1-2,NA,TRBV12-5
TGTGCCAGCAGCCCAAGTTCCTACAATGAGCAGTTCTTC,CASSPSSYNEQFF,few,TRBJ2-1,NA,TRBV7-2
TGTGCCAGCAGCTGGGACGGAGCCACTTATGGCTACACCTTC,CASSWDGATYGYTF,few,TRBJ1-2,NA,TRBV6-5
TGTGCCAGCAGCTTACAATCCTCGAGGGGCCCCACAGATACGCAGTATTTT,CASSLQSSRGPTDTQYF,NA,TRBJ2-3,NA,TRBV11-2
TGCGCCAGCAGCCAGAGTAGGACAGTTTCGTACGAGCAGTTCTTC,CASSQSRTVSYEQFF,few,TRBJ2-1,NA,TRBV4-3
TGTGCCAGCACCCGTAGCGGGGTGGCCAAAAACATTCAGTACTTC,CASTRSGVAKNIQYF,few,TRBJ2-4,TRBD2,TRBV7-9
TGTGCCTGGAGCGTTATACTAGCGGGGGGTGGCAATGAGCAGTTCTTC,CAWSVILAGGGNEQFF,few,TRBJ2-1,TRBD2,TRBV30
TGTGCCAGCAGCTCCATATCGGGACACTCCTCTGGGGCCAACGTCCTGACTTTC,CASSSISGHSSGANVLTF,few,TRBJ2-6,NA,TRBV7-8
TGTGCCAGTAGTATAAAGGCAGCCTCCTACGAGCAGTACTTC,CASSIKAASYEQYF,few,TRBJ2-7,NA,TRBV19
TGTGCCAGCAGTTTGAGTCAGACTCCATATAGCAATCAGCCCCAGCATTTT,CASSLSQTPYSNQPQHF,few,TRBJ1-5,NA,TRBV28
TGTGCCAGCAGTGAAGCGGAGGTCCCGCATGGCTACACCTTC,CASSEAEVPHGYTF,NA,TRBJ1-2,NA,TRBV2
TGCGCCAGCAGCCAAGATGACAGGGGGGACACTGAAGCTTTCTTT,CASSQDDRGDTEAFF,NA,TRBJ1-1,TRBD1,TRBV4-1
TGTGCCAGCAGCTTAAGTAGTAATTCACCCCTCCACTTT,CASSLSSNSPLHF,few,TRBJ1-6,NA,TRBV7-2
TGCGCCAGCAGCCAAGGGGGGAACTCCTACAATGAGCAGTTCTTC,CASSQGGNSYNEQFF,NA,TRBJ2-1,NA,TRBV4-3
TGTGCCAGCAGGCTCCTGGACAGGGCCAACTATGGCTACACCTTC,CASRLLDRANYGYTF,NA,TRBJ1-2,TRBD1,TRBV5-6
TGTGCCAGCAGGACAGGTCGATATAGCGCCGGGGAGCTGTTTTTT,CASRTGRYSAGELFF,few,TRBJ2-2,NA,TRBV6-5
TGTGCCAGCAGTGAAAGCACAGCACAAGAGACCCAGTACTTC,CASSESTAQETQYF,NA,TRBJ2-5,NA,TRBV6-1
TGTGCCAGCAGTTCTGGGGCGCCGGGAAACACCATATATTTT,CASSSGAPGNTIYF,NA,TRBJ1-3,NA,TRBV7-6
TGTGCCAGCAGTGAGGGAGAGAGCGGCGGGGTAGAGACCCAGTACTTC,CASSEGESGGVETQYF,few,TRBJ2-5,NA,TRBV6-4
TGTGCCATCAGTGAGGGGACGAACACCATATATTTT,CAISEGTNTIYF,few,TRBJ1-3,NA,TRBV10-3
TGTGCCAGCTCCAACAGGGGGAGTGAGACCCAGTACTTC,CASSNRGSETQYF,NA,TRBJ2-5,TRBD1,TRBV6-6
TGCGCCAGCAGCTTGACACCTCTCTCCGAGGAGACCCAGTACTTC,CASSLTPLSEETQYF,NA,TRBJ2-5,NA,TRBV5-1